The rows below give T cell receptor beta chains drawn from one sample of a study of PD-1 blockade in classical Hodgkin lymphoma. Some clones are missing from TCRdb's copy, which holds only in-frame ones; the method was immunoSEQ multiplex PCR. Here the sample spans roughly 15,000 clones, around 92% being singletons. Sequenced material: CD4+ T cells from blood. These receptors were obtained from a human donor with classical Hodgkin lymphoma. Each CDR3 is given with its conserved first and last residue. The order of the fields is D gene, CDR3 length, V gene, J gene, clone size, CDR3 protein, CDR3 DNA. A D gene is named only where the DNA matches it firmly. Size is omitted from some rows. Given values are once, few, many or a class for expanded clones.

D: .; length: 11; V: TRBV6-1; J: TRBJ2-7; size: .; CDR3: CATTQGYEQYF; DNA: TGTGCCACCACACAGGGTTACGAGCAGTACTTC
D: TRBD1; length: 14; V: TRBV10-3; J: TRBJ2-2; size: .; CDR3: CAISLSDRAGELFF; DNA: TGTGCCATCAGCCTTTCCGACAGGGCCGGGGAGCTGTTTTTT
D: TRBD2; length: 14; V: TRBV12-5; J: TRBJ2-1; size: .; CDR3: CASGRLAGEGEQFF; DNA: TGTGCTAGTGGTCGGCTAGCGGGAGAAGGTGAGCAGTTCTTC
D: .; length: 14; V: TRBV7-6; J: TRBJ2-7; size: .; CDR3: CASSSLGRMSEQYF; DNA: TGTGCCAGCAGCTCCCTGGGTAGGATGAGCGAGCAGTACTTC
D: .; length: 16; V: TRBV7-2; J: TRBJ1-5; size: .; CDR3: CASSPYSSSWVQPQHF; DNA: TGTGCCAGCAGCCCTTACTCTAGTTCATGGGTTCAGCCCCAGCATTTT
D: TRBD1; length: 14; V: TRBV10-3; J: TRBJ2-2; size: .; CDR3: CAISDDRATGELFF; DNA: TGTGCCATCAGTGATGACAGGGCCACCGGGGAGCTGTTTTTT
D: TRBD2; length: 15; V: TRBV5-1; J: TRBJ2-5; size: .; CDR3: CASSLDLAGQETQYF; DNA: TGCGCCAGCAGCTTGGATCTAGCGGGCCAAGAGACCCAGTACTTC
D: TRBD1; length: 14; V: TRBV29-1; J: TRBJ1-1; size: few; CDR3: CSVVLQGQVTEAFF; DNA: TGCAGCGTTGTTCTACAGGGACAGGTCACTGAAGCTTTCTTT
D: TRBD1; length: 13; V: TRBV10-1; J: TRBJ2-7; size: .; CDR3: CASSGSQGGEQYF; DNA: TGCGCCAGCAGTGGGTCACAGGGGGGCGAGCAGTACTTC
D: .; length: 16; V: TRBV28; J: TRBJ1-1; size: .; CDR3: CASSRSGLLLNTEAFF; DNA: TGTGCCAGCAGTCGCTCAGGACTGTTACTGAACACTGAAGCTTTCTTT